A single sample is the source of the 18 T cell receptor beta chains below, sequenced in a study of shared clonotypes between healthy human individuals (dated by TCRdb to about 2020). To prepare the library, the immunoSEQ multiplex PCR assay was applied. The table comes from immuneACCESS by way of TCRdb, which keeps in-frame sequences with V and J called. Part of the clones is missing from these tables; in studies checked, under half for an unresolved V gene and the rest for unknown reasons. The sample profile shows under 600,000 clones; roughly four fifths of them were found once. The top ten hold 12% of the sample. Sequencing was done on a sample of PBMCs. The receptors originated from a woman aged 40 to 50 in good health. Some clones in this sample may be carry-over from other donors' samples.

V usage is TRBV6-5 and J usage is TRBJ1-1; D ambiguous. The germline CDR1 and CDR2 sequences are MNHEY and SVGAGI. The CDR3 is made up of 15 amino acids. Trimming took 4 bases from V and 1 from J, leaving 13 bases between them. CDR3 in DNA: TGTGCCAGCAGTTCCGGTCGAGGAAGGAACACTGAAGCTTTCTTT. Protein: CASSSGRGRNTEAFF.

This chain links TRBV29-1 with TRBJ2-1; D is perhaps TRBD2 (5 bases). Germline values: CDR1 SQVTM, CDR2 ANQGSEA. With 3 bases removed from V and 3 bases from J, the gap between germline ends came to 12 bases. This CDR3 has 14 residues. The CDR3 DNA sequence: TGCAGCGTTGATGACCCGGGATTCTACAATGAGCAGTTCTTC. Residues: CSVDDPGFYNEQFF.

The genes are TRBV6-4 and TRBJ2-3; TRBD2 is a possible D gene (6 bases). V was trimmed by 4 bases and J by 6 bases, leaving 20 bases between them. CDR3 length: 16 residues. The V gene's germline CDR1 is MRHNA and CDR2 SNTAGT. The CDR3 loop reads CASSGYPGEPEDTQYF. The CDR3 DNA is TGTGCCAGCAGTGGGTATCCGGGAGAGCCCGAGGATACGCAGTATTTT.

The CDR3 coding sequence is TGTGCCAGCAGCCGCGCGGGAGGATCAAACACCGGGGAGCTGTTTTTT. Encoded protein: CASSRAGGSNTGELFF. This rearrangement joins TRBV7-2 to TRBJ2-2; 8 positions match TRBD2. CDR3 size: 16 residues. The ends lost 5 bases at V and 2 bases at J; junction bases unmatched: 7. Germline assignment: CDR1 SGHTA and CDR2 FQGNSA.

This chain links TRBV5-6 with TRBJ1-6; the D gene is possibly TRBD1 (5 bases). Trimming left V 0 bases short and J 7 bases short, with 8 bases between. Germline V gives CDR1 SGHDT, CDR2 YYEEEE. The CDR3 is 14 residues long. The CDR3, as DNA: TGTGCCAGCAGCTTGGACAGGACCAATTCACCCCTCCACTTT. It specifies CASSLDRTNSPLHF.

This clone came up once. The chain is built from TRBV11-2 and TRBJ2-7; 8 positions match TRBD1. V lost 0 bases and J lost 2; bases outside the gene matches: 3. This CDR3 contains 15 residues. Germline CDR1 reads SGHAT; CDR2 reads FQNNGV. The CDR3 DNA reads as TGTGCCAGCAGCTTAGATCGGGACAGGACCTACGAGCAGTACTTC. This sequence encodes CASSLDRDRTYEQYF.

This clone was observed a single time. This chain uses TRBV29-1 with TRBJ2-2; D might be TRBD1 or TRBD2, each matching 5 bases. V dropped 7 bases and J dropped 3 bases, with 15 bases sitting between them. CDR1 and CDR2 (germline): SQVTM, ANQGSEA. This CDR3 region has 14 residues. The CDR3 here is CSAEVRGDTGELFF. CDR3 coding DNA: TGCAGCGCCGAAGTTAGGGGAGACACCGGGGAGCTGTTTTTT.

The gene calls are TRBV7-2 and TRBJ2-7; 7 bases are a match to TRBD2. J was trimmed by 0 bases and V by 4 bases; bases with no gene match: 6. The CDR3 has 15 residues. The germline CDR1 and CDR2 sequences are SGHTA and FQGNSA. CDR3 DNA: TGTGCCAGCAGCTCCGATTCTAGCGGCTCCTACGAGCAGTACTTC. This sequence encodes CASSSDSSGSYEQYF.

This clone was picked up a small number of times. The chain has TRBV7-9 and TRBJ2-5; D uncertain. The V end was cut by 5 bases, the J end by 7 bases, with 14 bases between. CDR1 is SEHNR and CDR2 is FQNEAQ in the germline V gene (reference sequence). This CDR3 has 13 amino acids. The CDR3 protein is CASSPDHAGTQYF. The CDR3 nucleotides are TGTGCCAGCAGCCCCGACCACGCCGGGACCCAGTACTTC.

CDR3 DNA sequence: TGCGCCAGCAGCTTGGAAGCCCGATCCTCTGGGGCCAACGTCCTGACTTTC. Translation: CASSLEARSSGANVLTF. The rearrangement links TRBV5-1 to TRBJ2-6; D ambiguous. CDR3 length: 17 residues. Trimming removed 0 bases at V and 0 bases at J, with 10 bases between. The germline CDR1 and CDR2 sequences are SGHRS and YFSETQ.

V is TRBV4-1 and J is TRBJ1-5; 7 bases agree with TRBD1. The CDR3 extends over 15 amino acids. The germline CDR1 and CDR2 sequences are MGHRA and YSYEKL. Trimming took 3 bases from V and 5 from J; bases not matched to a gene: 7. CDR3 sequence reads: CASSHRDRDDQPQHF. The CDR3 bases are TGCGCCAGCAGCCACAGAGACAGGGACGATCAGCCCCAGCATTTT.

The chain combines TRBV5-1 with TRBJ2-5, with D unresolved. V gave up 2 bases and J gave up 1 base, with 9 bases separating them. The CDR3 extends over 14 amino acids. CDR1 SGHRS and CDR2 YFSETQ come from the germline V gene. The CDR3 nucleotides are TGCGCCAGCAGCTTAAGTGCACCCCAAGAGACCCAGTACTTC. Its protein is CASSLSAPQETQYF.

The V and J genes are TRBV5-6 and TRBJ1-2, with TRBD1 matching over 10 bases. V lost 4 bases and J lost 4; bases outside the gene matches: 7. The CDR3 extends over 15 amino acids. Germline assignment: CDR1 SGHDT and CDR2 YYEEEE. The CDR3 bases are TGTGCCAGCAGCCCTCGGGACAGGGGCCTCTATGGCTACACCTTC. Translating gives CASSPRDRGLYGYTF.

Written as DNA, the CDR3 is TGTGCCAGCACACAGCTAAGCCTCCTTAACTATGGCTACACCTTC. This translates into CASTQLSLLNYGYTF. The chain is built from TRBV28 and TRBJ1-2; no firm D call. This CDR3 contains 15 residues. V was cut by 7 bases and J by 1 base, with 16 bases left in between. The germline V gene has CDR1 MDHEN and CDR2 SYDVKM.

This chain joins TRBV2 and TRBJ1-3; D unclear. The V gene's germline CDR1 is SNHLY and CDR2 FYNNEI. Trimming removed 7 bases at V and 0 bases at J, with 10 bases between. The CDR3 has 14 amino acids. CDR3 nucleotides: TGTGCCAGCATTAAGGACCTCTCTGGAAACACCATATATTTT. Translation: CASIKDLSGNTIYF.

The rearrangement uses TRBV2 and TRBJ1-1; tentative D call: TRBD1 (6 bases). The CDR3 is made up of 14 amino acids. V was cut by 8 bases and J by 3 bases, with 16 bases left in between. The germline V gene has CDR1 SNHLY and CDR2 FYNNEI. CDR3 loop: CASGRQVGDTEAFF. The CDR3 DNA follows: TGTGCCAGCGGCAGACAGGTCGGGGACACTGAAGCTTTCTTT.

The chain joins TRBV9 to TRBJ2-5; D is possibly TRBD1 (6 bases). The CDR3 spans 13 residues. Per the germline V gene, CDR1 is SGDLS and CDR2 is YYNGEE. The ends were cut back, 3 bases at V and 2 bases at J, with 8 bases in the middle. The CDR3 nucleotides read TGTGCCAGCAGCGCAGGGGCACAAGAGACCCAGTACTTC. Its translation: CASSAGAQETQYF.

In this sample, this clone turned up once. The gene calls are TRBV19 and TRBJ2-1; possible D gene TRBD1, 6 bases. CDR3 length: 14 amino acids. V was shortened by 5 bases and J by 4 bases, with 12 bases between the two germline ends. The germline V gene encodes CDR1 LNHDA and CDR2 SQIVND (reference sequence). The CDR3 DNA is TGTGCCAGTAGTCTCGGGACACCTTACAATGAGCAGTTCTTC. Translated: CASSLGTPYNEQFF.